This TCR beta chain was identified in a study of blood T cells in healthy people across ages. CDR3 length equals 14 residues. CDR1 SGHAT and CDR2 FQNNGV come from the germline V gene. The germline V and J ends were trimmed by 1 base and 2 bases, with 5 bases remaining between them. PCR was performed a second time for 7 to 11 cycles using a sample-barcoded 5' primer and a J-beta primer mix. Tags on each cDNA molecule came from a template-switch adaptor with 12 random nucleotides. TCRdb passed the 5' RACE reads through MiXCR, listing each CDR3 protein once. The sample includes about 800,000 distinct CDR3 sequences, 25% of them seen just once. This sample was shared with a second study, whose subject was T cells of mothers and their children.

The receptor was isolated from a boy younger than 18 in good health. The sample taken for sequencing was blood. The chain has TRBV11-2 and TRBJ2-2; D ambiguous. CDR3 sequence: CASSLVDNTGELFF. The DNA for the CDR3 is TGTGCCAGCAGCTTAGTTGACAACACCGGGGAGCTGTTTTTT.